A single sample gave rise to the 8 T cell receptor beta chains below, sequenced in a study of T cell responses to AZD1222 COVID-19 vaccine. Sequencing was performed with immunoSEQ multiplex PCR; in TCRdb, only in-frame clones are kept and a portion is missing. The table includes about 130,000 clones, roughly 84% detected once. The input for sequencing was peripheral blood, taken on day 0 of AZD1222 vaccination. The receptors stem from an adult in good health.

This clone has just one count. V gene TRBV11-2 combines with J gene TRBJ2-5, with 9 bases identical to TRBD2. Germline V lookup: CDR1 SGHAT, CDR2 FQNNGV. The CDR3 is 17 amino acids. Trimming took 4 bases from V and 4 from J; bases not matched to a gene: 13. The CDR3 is CASSSHNLAGATETQYF. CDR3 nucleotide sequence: TGTGCCAGCAGCTCCCACAACTTAGCGGGGGCCACAGAGACCCAGTACTTC.

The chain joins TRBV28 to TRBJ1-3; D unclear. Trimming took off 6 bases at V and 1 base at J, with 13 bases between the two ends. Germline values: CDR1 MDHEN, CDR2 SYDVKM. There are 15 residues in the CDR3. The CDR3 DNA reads TGTGCCAGCAGCCTAATAAAAGGGTCTGGAAACACCATATATTTT. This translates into CASSLIKGSGNTIYF. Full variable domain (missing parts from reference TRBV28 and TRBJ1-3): DVKVTQSSRYLVKRTGEKVFLECVQDMDHENMFWYRQDPGLGLRLIYFSYDVKMKEKGDIPEGYSVSREKKERFSLILESASTNQTSMYLCASSLIKGSGNTIYFGEGSWLTVV.

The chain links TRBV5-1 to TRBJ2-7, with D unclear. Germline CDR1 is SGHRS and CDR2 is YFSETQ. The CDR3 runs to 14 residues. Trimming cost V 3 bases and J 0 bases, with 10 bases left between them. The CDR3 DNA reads TGCGCCAGCAGCTCTACAGAGAGCTCCTACGAGCAGTACTTC. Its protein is CASSSTESSYEQYF.

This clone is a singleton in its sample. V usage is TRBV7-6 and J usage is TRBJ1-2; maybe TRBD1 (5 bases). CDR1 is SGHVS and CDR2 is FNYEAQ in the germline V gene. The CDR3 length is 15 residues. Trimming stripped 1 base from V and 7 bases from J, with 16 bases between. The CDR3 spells CASSLGSRGAGGYTF. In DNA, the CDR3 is TGTGCCAGCAGCTTAGGATCGCGAGGGGCTGGTGGCTACACCTTC.

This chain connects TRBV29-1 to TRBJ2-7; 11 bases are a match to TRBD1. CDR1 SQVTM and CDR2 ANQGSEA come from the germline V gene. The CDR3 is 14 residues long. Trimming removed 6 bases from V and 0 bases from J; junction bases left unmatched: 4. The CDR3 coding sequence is TGCAGCGTCGCTGGGACAGGGGGCTCCTACGAGCAGTACTTC. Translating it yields CSVAGTGGSYEQYF.

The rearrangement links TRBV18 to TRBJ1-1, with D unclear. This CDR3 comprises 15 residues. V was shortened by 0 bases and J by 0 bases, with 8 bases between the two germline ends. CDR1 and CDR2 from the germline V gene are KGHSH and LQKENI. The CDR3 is CASSPPGGLNTEAFF. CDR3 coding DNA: TGTGCCAGCTCACCACCGGGCGGGCTGAACACTGAAGCTTTCTTT.

CDR3 nucleotide sequence: TGTGCCAGCAGTTTAGGGAGGGAGCAGTTCTTC. It is translated as CASSLGREQFF. The chain combines TRBV12-3 or TRBV12-4 with TRBJ2-1, with D possibly matching TRBD2 (5 bases). V was clipped by 1 base and J by 10 bases, with 5 bases between them. This CDR3 comprises 11 residues.

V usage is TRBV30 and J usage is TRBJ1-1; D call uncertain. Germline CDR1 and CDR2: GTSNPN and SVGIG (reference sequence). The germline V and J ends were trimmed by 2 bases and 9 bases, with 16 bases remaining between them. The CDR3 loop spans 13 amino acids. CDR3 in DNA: TGTGCCTGGAGTCTAGCCCTAGGGATGCAAGCTTTCTTT. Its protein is CAWSLALGMQAFF.